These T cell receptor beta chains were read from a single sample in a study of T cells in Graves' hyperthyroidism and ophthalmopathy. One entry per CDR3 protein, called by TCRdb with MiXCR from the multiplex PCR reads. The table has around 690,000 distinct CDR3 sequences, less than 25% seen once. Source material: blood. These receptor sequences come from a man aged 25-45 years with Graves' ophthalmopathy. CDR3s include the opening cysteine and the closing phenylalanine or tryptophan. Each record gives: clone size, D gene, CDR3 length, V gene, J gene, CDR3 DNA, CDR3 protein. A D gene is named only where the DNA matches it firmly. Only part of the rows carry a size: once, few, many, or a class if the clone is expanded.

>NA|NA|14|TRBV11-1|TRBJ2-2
TGTGCCAGCAGCTTAGCAGGGGTCGCCGGGGAGCTGTTTTTT
CASSLAGVAGELFF
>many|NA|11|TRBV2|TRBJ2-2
TGTGCCAGCAGTTTTCGGGTTGAGCTGTTTTTT
CASSFRVELFF
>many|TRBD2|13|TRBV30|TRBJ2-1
TGTGCCTGGAGTTACGCGGGAGTGCGTGAGCAGTTCTTC
CAWSYAGVREQFF
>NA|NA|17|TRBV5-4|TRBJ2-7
TGTGCCAGCAGCCCACCGAGGGAAGCGCGGGGAACCTACGAGCAGTACTTC
CASSPPREARGTYEQYF
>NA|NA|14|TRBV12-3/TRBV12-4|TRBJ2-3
TGTGCCAGCAGCCCTCTGCGCAGCACAGATACGCAGTATTTT
CASSPLRSTDTQYF
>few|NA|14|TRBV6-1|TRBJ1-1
TGTGCCAGCAGGCTCCAGGGTTTGGACGCTGAAGCTTTCTTT
CASRLQGLDAEAFF
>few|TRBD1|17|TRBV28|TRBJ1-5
TGTGCCAGCAGTTTATGGGGGACAGGGGTAAGCAATCAGCCCCAGCATTTT
CASSLWGTGVSNQPQHF
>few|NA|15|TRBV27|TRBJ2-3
TGTGCCAGCAGTTTATGGGGCCGAGGCACAGATACGCAGTATTTT
CASSLWGRGTDTQYF
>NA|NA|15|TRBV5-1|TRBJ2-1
TGCGCCAGCAGCTTGGAAAGCGGCAACTACAATGAGCAGTTCTTC
CASSLESGNYNEQFF
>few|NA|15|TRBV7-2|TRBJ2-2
TGTGCCAGCAGATTAGCGGAGAAGCACACCGGGGAGCTGTTTTTT
CASRLAEKHTGELFF
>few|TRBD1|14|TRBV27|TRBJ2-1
TGTGCCAGCAGTAGGACAGGGGCCCTCAATGAGCAGTTCTTC
CASSRTGALNEQFF
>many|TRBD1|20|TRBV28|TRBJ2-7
TGTGCCAGCAGTTTTTCGATTAGGACAGGGGGGCACGGGAGACGGTACGAGCAGTACTTC
CASSFSIRTGGHGRRYEQYF
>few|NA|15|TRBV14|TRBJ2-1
TGTGCCAGCAGCCTCCAGGTGGTCCGGGGAAGAGAGCAGTTCTTC
CASSLQVVRGREQFF
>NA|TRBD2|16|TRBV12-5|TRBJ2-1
TGTGCTAGTGGTTCCCGACTAGCGGGAGGGGCTAATGAGCAGTTCTTC
CASGSRLAGGANEQFF
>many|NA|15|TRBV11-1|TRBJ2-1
TGTGCCAGCAGCTTAGGGAGGACAACCTACAATGAGCAGTTCTTC
CASSLGRTTYNEQFF
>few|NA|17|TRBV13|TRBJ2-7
TGTGCCAGCAGCCCCGGTCCGCGACGGAAAAGCTCCTACGAGCAGTACTTC
CASSPGPRRKSSYEQYF
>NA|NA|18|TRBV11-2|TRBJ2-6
TGTGCCAGCAGTGGGTGGGGGAGAAAGCACTCTGGGGCCAACGTCCTGACTTTC
CASSGWGRKHSGANVLTF
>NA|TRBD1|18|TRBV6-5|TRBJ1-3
TGTGCCAGCAGTTACTCGACGTCGCGGACAGGCCTAGGAAACACCATATATTTT
CASSYSTSRTGLGNTIYF
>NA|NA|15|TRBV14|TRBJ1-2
TGTGCCAGCAGCCAAGGGGTCATCAGGGGTGGTGGCTACACCTTC
CASSQGVIRGGGYTF
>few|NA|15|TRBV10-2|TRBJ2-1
TGCGCCAGCAGTGGGGAGCGGAGAGGAGGCAATGAGCAGTTCTTC
CASSGERRGGNEQFF
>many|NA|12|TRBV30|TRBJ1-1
TGTGCCTGGAGTCCCACCCGGAGGTTGGCTTTCTTT
CAWSPTRRLAFF
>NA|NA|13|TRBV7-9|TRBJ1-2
TGTGCCGAGTGGGGTGATCCTTCCTATGGCTACACCTTC
CAEWGDPSYGYTF
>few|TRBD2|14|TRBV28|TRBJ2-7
TGTGCCAGCAGTCCGGGACTAGCGGCACACGAGCAGTACTTC
CASSPGLAAHEQYF
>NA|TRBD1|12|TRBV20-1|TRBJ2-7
TGCAGTGCTGGGACAGGGGCCTACGAGCAGTACTTC
CSAGTGAYEQYF
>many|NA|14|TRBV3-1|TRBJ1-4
TGTGCCAGCAGCCAAGAGGCCCTTAATGAAAAACTGTTTTTT
CASSQEALNEKLFF
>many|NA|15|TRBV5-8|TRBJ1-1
TGTGCCAGCAGCTACCGACCCAGAAGGAACACTGAAGCTTTCTTT
CASSYRPRRNTEAFF
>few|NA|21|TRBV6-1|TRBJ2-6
TGTGCCAGCTCCGAAACGAGGATATTAATCCCCGAGTCCTCTGGGGCCAACGTCCTGACTTTC
CASSETRILIPESSGANVLTF
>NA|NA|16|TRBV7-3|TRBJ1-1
TGTGCCAGCAGCTTAATAGGGGGGTTCCCGAACACTGAAGCTTTCTTT
CASSLIGGFPNTEAFF